This entry is about one T cell receptor (beta chain). Its target is not known. Unique molecular identifiers were carried by the TCR beta cDNA libraries. Each CDR3 protein gets one entry after TCRdb re-called the PCR reads with MiXCR. Of about 540,000 distinct CDR3 sequences in the sample, roughly 34% were seen once. Trimming left V 1 base short and J 8 bases short, with 8 bases between. This CDR3 contains 11 residues. Looked up from germline, CDR1 is DFQATT and CDR2 is SNEGSKA (reference sequence). The sample originates from a study of post-analysis software for immune sequencing data. The study's findings and limits: TRBV5-6, TRBV5-1 and TRBV20-1 belonged to a set of about five TRBV segments that were more frequent in patients than controls. When compared against controls, multiple sclerosis patients showed significantly lower normalized Chao1 diversity. Analysis by F measure revealed that same-batch samples clustered strongly together.

This sequence joins TRBV20-1 and TRBJ1-2, with D unclear. Sequencing was performed on blood. This clonotype was obtained from a girl aged 2-17 years with multiple sclerosis. The CDR3 nucleotides read TGCAGTGCTAGAGGACGGAAGGGCTACACCTTC. Amino acids: CSARGRKGYTF.